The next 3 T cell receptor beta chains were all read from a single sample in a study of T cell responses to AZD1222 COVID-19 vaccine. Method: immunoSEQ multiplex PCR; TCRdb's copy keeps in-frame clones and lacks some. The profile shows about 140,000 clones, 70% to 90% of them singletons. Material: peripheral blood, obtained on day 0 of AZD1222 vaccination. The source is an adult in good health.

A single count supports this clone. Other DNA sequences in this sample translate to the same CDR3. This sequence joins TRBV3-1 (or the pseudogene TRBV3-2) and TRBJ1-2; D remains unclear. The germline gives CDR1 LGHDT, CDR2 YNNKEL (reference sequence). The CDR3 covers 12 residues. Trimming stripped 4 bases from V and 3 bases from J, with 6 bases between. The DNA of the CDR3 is TGTGCCAGCAGCCGGACGGACTATGGCTACACCTTC. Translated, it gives CASSRTDYGYTF.

This CDR3 reads CASSPPSGPYTDTQYF. The CDR3 region has the DNA TGTGCCAGCAGCCCACCTAGCGGGCCCTACACAGATACGCAGTATTTT. The V and J genes are TRBV7-9 and TRBJ2-3, with 8 positions matching TRBD2. Germline V gene sequence: CDR1 SEHNR, CDR2 FQNEAQ (reference sequence). V was pared by 5 bases and J by 2 bases, with 9 bases of the junction left unmatched. The CDR3 extends over 16 amino acids.

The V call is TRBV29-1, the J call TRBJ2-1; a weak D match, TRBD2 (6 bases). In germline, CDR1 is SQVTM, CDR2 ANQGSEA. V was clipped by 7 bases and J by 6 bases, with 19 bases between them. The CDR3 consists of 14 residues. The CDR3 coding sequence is TGCAGCGCCGGGACTCCTGAGGTGGGCAATGAGCAGTTCTTC. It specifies CSAGTPEVGNEQFF.